This T cell receptor (beta chain) was retrieved from a study of CD8 T cells in ankylosing spondylitis. This clonotype was seen a handful of times. Its antigen is undetermined. The CDR3 has 16 residues. V dropped 5 bases and J dropped 0; count of bases not matched to a gene: 6. Looked up from germline, CDR1 is SGHTA and CDR2 is FQGTGA. Regarding the study as a whole: Among TCR beta sequences, a motif of under ten highly homologous variants appeared characteristic of ankylosing spondylitis blood.

Via MiXCR, TCRdb re-called the 5' RACE reads, giving one row per CDR3 protein. The sample contains fewer than 550,000 distinct CDR3 sequences, about 5.4% of which appear only once. V is TRBV7-3 and J is TRBJ2-1; the match to TRBD2 covers 8 bases. Sample: blood, either unsorted or a sorted T cell fraction (not recorded which). The sequence was collected from a male donor with ankylosing spondylitis. The CDR3 loop reads CASSVSGTSSYNEQFF. DNA of the CDR3: TGTGCCAGCAGCGTATCTGGGACTAGCTCCTACAATGAGCAGTTCTTC.